A selection of T cell receptor beta chains follows, all from one sample in a study of identical twins. TCRdb processed the 5' RACE reads anew with MiXCR; each CDR3 protein has one entry. The sample holds some 500,000 distinct CDR3 sequences, about 13% seen once. These data also formed part of another study, on yellow fever vaccine responses in identical twins.

Sequencing was carried out using CD4+ T cells sorted from blood. Receptors were obtained from a woman aged 18-29 years in good health. The CDR3 runs from the conserved cysteine through the conserved F or W. The D gene is left open where the match is weak. For some rows the clone size is stated as once, few or many, or as a class when expanded; others skip it.

few | . | TRBJ2-7 | TRBV14 | CASSPQGNYEQYF | TGTGCCAGCAGCCCCCAGGGGAACTACGAGCAGTACTTC
few | TRBD1 | TRBJ2-5 | TRBV7-9 | CASSLGTGSAQTQYF | TGTGCCAGCAGCTTAGGGACAGGTAGCGCACAGACCCAGTACTTC
few | TRBD1 | TRBJ2-5 | TRBV7-9 | CASSQGTGIEETQYF | TGTGCCAGCAGCCAAGGGACAGGGATAGAAGAGACCCAGTACTTC
. | . | TRBJ2-2 | TRBV7-9 | CASSHLGPTNTGELFF | TGTGCCAGCAGCCACCTGGGACCGACGAACACCGGGGAGCTGTTTTTT
. | . | TRBJ2-7 | TRBV5-1 | CASSLGDYPYEQYF | TGCGCCAGCAGCTTAGGAGACTATCCCTACGAGCAGTACTTC
few | . | TRBJ1-1 | TRBV29-1 | CSVGPDTEAFF | TGCAGCGTTGGGCCAGACACTGAAGCTTTCTTT
. | TRBD1 | TRBJ2-7 | TRBV10-3 | CAISEPGQGFGEQYF | TGTGCCATCAGTGAGCCTGGACAGGGTTTTGGGGAGCAGTACTTC
many | TRBD2 | TRBJ2-5 | TRBV4-2 | CASSQELASGRQETQYF | TGTGCCAGCAGCCAAGAATTGGCTAGCGGGAGGCAAGAGACCCAGTACTTC
few | TRBD2 | TRBJ2-1 | TRBV12-3/TRBV12-4 | CASKGTSKEGEQFF | TGTGCCAGCAAGGGGACTAGCAAAGAGGGTGAGCAGTTCTTC
. | TRBD2 | TRBJ2-3 | TRBV12-3/TRBV12-4 | CASSFGSGGRRGTDTQYF | TGTGCCAGCAGTTTCGGTAGCGGGGGCCGCCGCGGCACAGATACGCAGTATTTT
many | . | TRBJ2-1 | TRBV7-2 | CASSSSSVQGYEQFF | TGTGCCAGCAGCTCCTCCTCCGTTCAGGGGTATGAGCAGTTCTTC
. | . | TRBJ2-2 | TRBV7-7 | CASSLSGWTGELFF | TGTGCTAGCAGCTTATCAGGGTGGACCGGGGAGCTGTTTTTT
many | TRBD2 | TRBJ2-3 | TRBV5-1 | CASSEGLAGYTDTQYF | TGCGCCAGCAGCGAGGGGCTAGCGGGATACACAGATACGCAGTATTTT